A selection of T cell receptor beta chains follows, all from one sample in a study of blood T cell repertoires in COVID-19. TCRdb's copy holds only in-frame clones and misses some; the assay was immunoSEQ multiplex PCR. The sample shows about 280,000 clones, roughly 85% of them seen only once. The sample consisted of peripheral blood. All receptors derive from a middle-aged man with active or convalescent COVID-19. CDR3s include the opening cysteine and the closing phenylalanine or tryptophan. D genes are given only for firm matches. The size field is filled for only some rows; it gives once, few, many or a size class.

NA	TRBV24-1	once	TRBJ2-3	CATSDGSAGKDTQYF	TGTGCCACCAGTGATGGTTCAGCGGGTAAAGATACGCAGTATTTT
NA	TRBV15	NA	TRBJ2-7	CATSPSPVYEQYF	TGTGCCACCAGCCCTTCACCAGTCTACGAGCAGTACTTC
NA	TRBV7-9	NA	TRBJ1-1	CASSIPGPAEAFF	TGTGCCAGCAGTATACCAGGCCCAGCTGAAGCTTTCTTT
TRBD2	TRBV5-4	NA	TRBJ2-3	CASSLAPAGGGDTQYF	TGTGCCAGCAGCTTGGCCCCAGCGGGAGGGGGTGATACGCAGTATTTT
NA	TRBV6-2/TRBV6-3	few	TRBJ2-7	CASSYVGGEQYF	TGTGCCAGCAGTTACGTTGGCGGCGAGCAGTACTTC
TRBD1	TRBV18	NA	TRBJ2-2	CASSLNRGGAELFF	TGTGCCAGCTCACTCAACAGGGGTGGAGCGGAGCTGTTTTTT
NA	TRBV28	NA	TRBJ1-2	CASSWSGNYGYTF	TGTGCCAGCAGCTGGTCGGGGAACTATGGCTACACCTTC
TRBD2	TRBV4-3	once	TRBJ2-1	CASSQEAGSGRAQNEQFF	TGCGCCAGCAGCCAAGAGGCAGGGAGCGGGAGGGCCCAAAATGAGCAGTTCTTC
NA	TRBV27	NA	TRBJ2-2	CASRAYAGELFF	TGTGCCAGCAGAGCATACGCCGGGGAGCTGTTTTTT
TRBD1	TRBV19	NA	TRBJ1-2	CASQFLDRGPGYTF	TGTGCCAGCCAGTTCCTCGACAGGGGGCCTGGCTACACCTTC
NA	TRBV5-1	NA	TRBJ2-3	CASKAGGGTDTQYF	TGCGCCAGCAAGGCCGGAGGGGGCACAGATACGCAGTATTTT
TRBD2	TRBV5-4	once	TRBJ2-5	CASTSGNPTSGYQETQYF	TGTGCCAGCACGTCCGGAAATCCGACTAGCGGGTACCAAGAGACCCAGTACTTC
TRBD2	TRBV11-2	NA	TRBJ2-5	CASSYRGSGREAQETQYF	TGTGCCAGCAGCTATCGAGGAAGCGGGAGGGAAGCCCAGGAGACCCAGTACTTC
NA	TRBV29-1	NA	TRBJ1-2	CSVEDRGLDGYTF	TGCAGCGTTGAAGATCGAGGTCTCGATGGCTACACCTTC
NA	TRBV7-9	few	TRBJ1-3	CASSLGRHGYAGNTIYF	TGTGCCAGCAGCTTAGGCCGACACGGCTACGCTGGAAACACCATATATTTT
NA	TRBV23-1	NA	TRBJ2-4	CASSRNRTAPLAKNIQYF	TGCGCCAGCAGCCGGAACAGGACAGCCCCTTTAGCCAAAAACATTCAGTACTTC
TRBD1	TRBV29-1	NA	TRBJ2-3	CSVRGQITDTQYF	TGCAGCGTTCGGGGACAGATCACAGATACGCAGTATTTT
TRBD1	TRBV3-1/TRBV3-2	NA	TRBJ1-1	CASSPLDRGVNTEAFF	TGTGCCAGCAGCCCTCTTGACAGGGGGGTGAACACTGAAGCTTTCTTT
TRBD1	TRBV7-9	NA	TRBJ1-2	CASSFSGTGLSYTF	TGTGCCAGCAGCTTCTCCGGGACAGGTCTTAGCTACACCTTC
TRBD1	TRBV3-1/TRBV3-2	NA	TRBJ2-1	CASSKGGDRGRGEQFF	TGTGCCAGCAGTAAAGGGGGGGACAGGGGGAGAGGTGAGCAGTTCTTC
TRBD2	TRBV28	NA	TRBJ2-7	CASRTSVAYYEQYF	TGTGCCAGCAGAACTAGCGTAGCATACTACGAGCAGTACTTC
NA	TRBV28	NA	TRBJ2-3	CASRGLDTQYF	TGTGCCAGCAGGGGACTAGATACGCAGTATTTT
TRBD1	TRBV6-1	NA	TRBJ2-3	CASSAPDRGRTDTQYF	TGTGCCAGCAGTGCCCCGGACAGGGGGCGCACAGATACGCAGTATTTT
NA	TRBV7-2	NA	TRBJ1-1	CASSSGGDTEAFF	TGTGCCAGCAGCTCCGGAGGGGACACTGAAGCTTTCTTT
NA	TRBV4-3	NA	TRBJ2-3	CASSQDRDAGPDTQYF	TGCGCCAGCAGCCAAGATCGGGACGCGGGACCAGATACGCAGTATTTT
TRBD1	TRBV19	few	TRBJ1-2	CASSVRQGAYGYTF	TGTGCCAGTAGCGTACGGCAGGGGGCTTACGGCTACACCTTC
NA	TRBV28	NA	TRBJ1-2	CASSLSQGDHGYTF	TGTGCCAGCAGTTTAAGTCAGGGTGATCATGGCTACACCTTC
TRBD1	TRBV6-5	NA	TRBJ1-1	CASSSRTGRAFF	TGTGCCAGCAGCTCCCGGACAGGGCGGGCTTTCTTT
TRBD2	TRBV29-1	many	TRBJ2-1	CSVLDRGRAYEQFF	TGCAGCGTCCTAGACCGGGGGAGGGCCTATGAGCAGTTCTTC
NA	TRBV28	NA	TRBJ1-5	CASTPWGDNNQPQHF	TGTGCCAGCACCCCATGGGGGGATAACAATCAGCCCCAGCATTTT
NA	TRBV7-9	NA	TRBJ2-5	CASSLVRAGTQYF	TGTGCCAGCAGCTTAGTCCGTGCCGGTACCCAGTACTTC
TRBD1	TRBV6-1	NA	TRBJ2-7	CASSFTTGAYEQYF	TGTGCCAGCAGTTTCACCACAGGGGCCTACGAGCAGTACTTC
NA	TRBV6-5	NA	TRBJ2-3	CASRLSGVTDTQYF	TGTGCCAGCAGACTGTCAGGGGTCACAGATACGCAGTATTTT
NA	TRBV21-1	NA	TRBJ1-1	CASSTLDKNTEAFF	TGTGCCAGCAGCACCCTGGACAAGAACACTGAAGCTTTCTTT
NA	TRBV30	NA	TRBJ1-3	CAAGGVSGNTIYF	TGTGCAGCGGGAGGGGTCTCTGGAAACACCATATATTTT
NA	TRBV7-3	NA	TRBJ2-3	CASSLRGLVKLGTDTQYF	TGTGCCAGCAGCTTAAGAGGTCTAGTCAAATTGGGCACAGATACGCAGTATTTT
TRBD1	TRBV6-5	NA	TRBJ2-1	CASSYYGTGYNEQFF	TGTGCCAGCAGTTACTACGGGACAGGGTACAATGAGCAGTTCTTC
TRBD2	TRBV11-2	NA	TRBJ2-7	CASSLSGGTYEQYF	TGTGCCAGCAGCCTAAGCGGGGGGACCTACGAGCAGTACTTC
NA	TRBV30	NA	TRBJ1-2	CAWSPGNYGYTF	TGTGCCTGGAGCCCGGGGAACTATGGCTACACCTTC
NA	TRBV28	once	TRBJ1-1	CASNRYSDKAFF	TGTGCCAGCAACCGCTATAGTGATAAAGCTTTCTTT
NA	TRBV9	NA	TRBJ2-7	CASSVEASSYEQYF	TGTGCCAGCAGCGTAGAGGCTAGCTCCTACGAGCAGTACTTC
NA	TRBV6-5	NA	TRBJ1-6	CASSYSRQFYNSPLHF	TGTGCCAGCAGTTACTCTCGACAGTTTTATAATTCACCCCTCCACTTT
NA	TRBV10-3	NA	TRBJ2-1	CAITPTESSYNEQFF	TGTGCCATCACTCCGACTGAAAGCTCCTACAATGAGCAGTTCTTC
NA	TRBV2	once	TRBJ2-7	CASSESRVYEQYF	TGTGCCAGCAGTGAAAGCAGGGTATACGAGCAGTACTTC
NA	TRBV7-2	NA	TRBJ1-5	CASSLDGTTNQPQHF	TGTGCCAGCAGCTTAGACGGGACAACTAATCAGCCCCAGCATTTT